The sequence of this T cell receptor beta chain was determined in a study of blood T cell repertoires in COVID-19. The repertoire was sequenced with immunoSEQ multiplex PCR; TCRdb's copy has only in-frame clones and lacks some. The table shows some 250,000 clones, with around nine tenths occurring only once. The V and J ends lost 1 base and 4 bases respectively, with 2 bases between them. The CDR3 covers 12 residues. CDR1 LNHDA and CDR2 SQIVND come from the germline V gene (reference sequence). The receptor was isolated from a woman aged 25 to 45 with acute COVID-19. The sequenced material came from PBMCs or T cells enriched from blood (not recorded which). The chain carries TRBV19 and TRBJ2-1; D unresolved. As DNA, the CDR3 is TGTGCCAGTAGTATAGTATACAATGAGCAGTTCTTC. It is translated as CASSIVYNEQFF.